The TCR beta chain described here comes from a study of vaccination and CD4 T cells after COVID-19. Study background: Four females and six males made up the convalescents, two of whom were Hispanic. Post-COVID samples had a sampling time that fell a median around 100 days after diagnosis (range 35 to 161).

The germline CDR1 and CDR2 sequences are ENHRY and SYGVKD. V was clipped by 7 bases and J by 1 base, with 7 bases between them. There are 12 residues in the CDR3. This clonotype was counted only a few times. Its antigen is still unknown. Sequencing of cultured CD4+ T cell DNA used the Oncomine TCR Beta short-read assay. TCRdb re-called the PCR reads through MiXCR, storing one row per CDR3 protein. The table has approximately 20,000 distinct CDR3 sequences, around 80% seen once. Study conclusions and caveats: The study found median SARS-CoV-2-reactive clonotypes rising from about 22 to 38, not significantly.

The treatment: roughly ten-day PBMC culture with coronavirus spike peptide pools or control peptides (ViraFEST assay). The rearrangement joins TRBV10-3 to TRBJ1-1; no clear D. The sequencing used CD4+ T cells from blood, cultured in vitro, collected after SARS-CoV-2 vaccination. The TCR sequence derives from a human donor who received a COVID-19 vaccine. In DNA form, the CDR3 reads TGTGCCATCAAGGGAGGGAACACTGAAGCTTTCTTT. This sequence encodes CAIKGGNTEAFF.